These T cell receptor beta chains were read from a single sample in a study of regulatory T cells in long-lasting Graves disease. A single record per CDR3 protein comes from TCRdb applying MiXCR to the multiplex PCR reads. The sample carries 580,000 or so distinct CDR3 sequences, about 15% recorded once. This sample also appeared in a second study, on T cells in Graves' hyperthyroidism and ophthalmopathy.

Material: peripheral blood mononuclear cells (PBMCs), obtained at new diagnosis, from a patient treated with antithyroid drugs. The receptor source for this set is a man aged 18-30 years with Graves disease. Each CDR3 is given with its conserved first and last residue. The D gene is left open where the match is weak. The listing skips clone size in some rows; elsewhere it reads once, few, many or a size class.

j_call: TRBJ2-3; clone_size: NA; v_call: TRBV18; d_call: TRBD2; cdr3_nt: TGTGCCAGCTCACGAGGGACTAGCGGAGATTTTAGCACAGATACGCAGTATTTT; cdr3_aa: CASSRGTSGDFSTDTQYF
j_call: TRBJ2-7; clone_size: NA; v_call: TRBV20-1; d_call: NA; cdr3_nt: TGCAGTGCTAGAGCGCCAGGGACCCGCCCCTACGAGCAGTACTTC; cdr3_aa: CSARAPGTRPYEQYF
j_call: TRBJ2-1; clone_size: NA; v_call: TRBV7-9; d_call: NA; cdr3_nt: TGTGCCAGCAGTATTTGGAGGGAACGGGACAATGAGCAGTTCTTC; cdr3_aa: CASSIWRERDNEQFF
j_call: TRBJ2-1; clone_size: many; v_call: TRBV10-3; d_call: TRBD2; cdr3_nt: TGTGCCATTACTGGACTAGCGGAGGGCTACAATGAGCAGTTCTTC; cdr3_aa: CAITGLAEGYNEQFF
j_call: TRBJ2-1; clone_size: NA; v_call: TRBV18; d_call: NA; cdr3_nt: TGTGCCAGCTCACTCCCGGACTGGAGCTCCTACAATGAGCAGTTCTTC; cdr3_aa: CASSLPDWSSYNEQFF
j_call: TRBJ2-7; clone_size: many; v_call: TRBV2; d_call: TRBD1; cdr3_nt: TGTGCCAGCGGGGGACAGGGTCGGGAGCAGTACTTC; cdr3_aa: CASGGQGREQYF
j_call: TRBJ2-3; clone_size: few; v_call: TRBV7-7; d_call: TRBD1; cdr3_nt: TGTGCTAGCAGCCAGGGACAGGGGGCCGGAGATACGCAGTATTTT; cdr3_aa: CASSQGQGAGDTQYF
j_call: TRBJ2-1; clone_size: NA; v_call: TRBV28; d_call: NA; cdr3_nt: TGTGCCAGCAGCCTCCGACAGGTCCCTCTCTACAATGAGCAGTTCTTC; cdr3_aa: CASSLRQVPLYNEQFF
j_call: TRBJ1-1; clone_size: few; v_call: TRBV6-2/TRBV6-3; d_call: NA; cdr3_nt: TGTGCCAGCGGCCGGTCTGAAGCTTTCTTT; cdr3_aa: CASGRSEAFF
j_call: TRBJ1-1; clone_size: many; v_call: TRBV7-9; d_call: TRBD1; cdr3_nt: TGTGCCAGCAGCTTAGCCTCGGGGACAGCGAACACTGAAGCTTTCTTT; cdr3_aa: CASSLASGTANTEAFF
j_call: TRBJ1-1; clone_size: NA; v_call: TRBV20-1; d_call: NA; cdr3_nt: TGCAGTGCCCGCCCCGGGACGGCATACACTGAAGCTTTCTTT; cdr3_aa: CSARPGTAYTEAFF
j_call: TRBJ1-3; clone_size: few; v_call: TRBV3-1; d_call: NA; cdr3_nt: TGTGCCAGCAGCCAAGGCTGGGTCCTCTCTGGAAACACCATATATTTT; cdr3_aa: CASSQGWVLSGNTIYF
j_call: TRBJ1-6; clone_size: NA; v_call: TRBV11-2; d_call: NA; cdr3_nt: TGTGCCAGCAGCTTAGGTGGGGGAGTGTATTCACCCCTCCACTTT; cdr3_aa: CASSLGGGVYSPLHF
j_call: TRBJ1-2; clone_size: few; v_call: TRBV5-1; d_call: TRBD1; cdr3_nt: TGTGCCAGCAGCTCGGCCGGGACAGGGATTTCTGGCTACACCTTC; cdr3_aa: CASSSAGTGISGYTF
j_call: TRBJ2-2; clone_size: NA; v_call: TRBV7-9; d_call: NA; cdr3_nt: TGTGCCAGCAGCCGGGACTCCAGCACCGGGGAGCTGTTTTTT; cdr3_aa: CASSRDSSTGELFF
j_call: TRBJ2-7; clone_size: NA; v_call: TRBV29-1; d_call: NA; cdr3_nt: TGCAGCGTGAAGGGAAACGGCGAGCAGTACTTC; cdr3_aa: CSVKGNGEQYF
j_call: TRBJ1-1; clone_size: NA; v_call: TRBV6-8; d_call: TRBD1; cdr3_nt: TGTGCCAGCAGTGACCGCCATCGGGACAGGCAGAACACTGAAGCTTTCTTT; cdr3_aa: CASSDRHRDRQNTEAFF
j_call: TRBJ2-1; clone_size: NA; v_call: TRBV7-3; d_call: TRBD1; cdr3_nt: TGTGCCAGCAGCACCGGGACAGGGCCCTACAATGAGCAGTTCTTC; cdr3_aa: CASSTGTGPYNEQFF
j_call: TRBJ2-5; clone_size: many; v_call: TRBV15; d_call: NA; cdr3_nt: TGTGCCACCAGCAGCGGGGGAATCGGAGAGACCCAGTACTTC; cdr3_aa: CATSSGGIGETQYF
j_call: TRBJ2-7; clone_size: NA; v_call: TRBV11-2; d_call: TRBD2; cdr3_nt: TGTGCCAGCAGCTCTCCGGGACTAGCGGCCGGTGGGTCCTCCTACGAGCAGTACTTC; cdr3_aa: CASSSPGLAAGGSSYEQYF
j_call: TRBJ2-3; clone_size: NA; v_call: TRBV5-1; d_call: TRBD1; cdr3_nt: TGCGCCAGCAGCTTGGAACAGGGGGCTAGGTCCGATACGCAGTATTTT; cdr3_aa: CASSLEQGARSDTQYF
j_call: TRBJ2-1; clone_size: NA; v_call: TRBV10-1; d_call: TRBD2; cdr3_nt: TGCGCCAGCAGTGAGGGGGGACTACCTAATGAGCAGTTCTTC; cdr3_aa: CASSEGGLPNEQFF
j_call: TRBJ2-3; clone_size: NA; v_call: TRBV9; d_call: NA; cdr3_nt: TGTGCCAGCAGCGTAGCGGACGTCCCAAGGCCAGATACGCAGTATTTT; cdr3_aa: CASSVADVPRPDTQYF
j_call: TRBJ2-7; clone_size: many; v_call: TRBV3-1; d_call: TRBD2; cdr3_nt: TGTGCCAGCAGCCAAGATTGGCGGGAGGGCTACGAGCAGTACTTC; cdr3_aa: CASSQDWREGYEQYF
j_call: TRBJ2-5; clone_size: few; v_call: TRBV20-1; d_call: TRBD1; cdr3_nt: TGCAGTGCTAGAGTGGGACAGGGGCGCCAAGAGACCCAGTACTTC; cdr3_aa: CSARVGQGRQETQYF
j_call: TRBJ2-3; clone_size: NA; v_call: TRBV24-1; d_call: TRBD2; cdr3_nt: TGTGCCACCAGTGACCCGACTAGCTTTGACACAGATACGCAGTATTTT; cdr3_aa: CATSDPTSFDTDTQYF
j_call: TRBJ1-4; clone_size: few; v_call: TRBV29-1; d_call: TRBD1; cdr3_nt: TGCAGCGTTTCAGTTACAGGGGGCATTAGAGAAAAACTGTTTTTT; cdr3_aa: CSVSVTGGIREKLFF
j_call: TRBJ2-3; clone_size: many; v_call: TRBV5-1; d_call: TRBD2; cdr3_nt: TGCGCCAGCAGCTTGAATCTAGCGGATAGCACAGATACGCAGTATTTT; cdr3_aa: CASSLNLADSTDTQYF
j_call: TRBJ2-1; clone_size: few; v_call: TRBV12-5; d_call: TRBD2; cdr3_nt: TGTGCTAGCCTTGGGGAGGGGCGATGGGAGCAGTTCTTC; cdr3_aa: CASLGEGRWEQFF
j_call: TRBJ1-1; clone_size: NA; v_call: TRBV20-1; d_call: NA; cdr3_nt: TGCAGTGCTTTGGGGGGGCCGTCCACTGAAGCTTTCTTT; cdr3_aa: CSALGGPSTEAFF
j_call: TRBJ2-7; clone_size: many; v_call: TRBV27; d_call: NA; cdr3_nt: TGTGCCAGCAGTTTATCGGGCGGAGGGGGCTCGTACGAGCAGTACTTC; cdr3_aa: CASSLSGGGGSYEQYF
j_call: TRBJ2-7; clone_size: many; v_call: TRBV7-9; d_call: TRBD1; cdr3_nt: TGTGCCAGCAGCTTCCCGGGACAGGGTTACGAGCAGTACTTC; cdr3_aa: CASSFPGQGYEQYF
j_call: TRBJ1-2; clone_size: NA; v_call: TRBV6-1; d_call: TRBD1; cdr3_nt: TGTGCCAGCAGTATCTCGGACAGGAGTGGCTACACCTTC; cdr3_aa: CASSISDRSGYTF
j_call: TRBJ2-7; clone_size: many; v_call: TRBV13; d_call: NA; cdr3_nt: TGTGCCAGCAGCTTAACGGTCGACAATGCCTACGAGCAGTACTTC; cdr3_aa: CASSLTVDNAYEQYF
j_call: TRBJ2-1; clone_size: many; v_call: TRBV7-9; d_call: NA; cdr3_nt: TGTGCCAGCAGCTTAGATAAGGGGGAGATCGATGAGCAGTTCTTC; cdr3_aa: CASSLDKGEIDEQFF